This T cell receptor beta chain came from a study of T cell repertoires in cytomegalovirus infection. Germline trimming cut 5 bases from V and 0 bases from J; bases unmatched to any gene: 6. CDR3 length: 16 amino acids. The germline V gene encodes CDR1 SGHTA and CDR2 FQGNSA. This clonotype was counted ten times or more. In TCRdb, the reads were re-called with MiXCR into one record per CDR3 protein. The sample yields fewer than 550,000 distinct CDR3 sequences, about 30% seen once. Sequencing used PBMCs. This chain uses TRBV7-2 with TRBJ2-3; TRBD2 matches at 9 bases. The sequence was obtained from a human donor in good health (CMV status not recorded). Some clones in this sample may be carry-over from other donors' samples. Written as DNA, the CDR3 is TGTGCCAGCAGCACCAGACTAGCGGAAAGCACAGATACGCAGTATTTT. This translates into CASSTRLAESTDTQYF.